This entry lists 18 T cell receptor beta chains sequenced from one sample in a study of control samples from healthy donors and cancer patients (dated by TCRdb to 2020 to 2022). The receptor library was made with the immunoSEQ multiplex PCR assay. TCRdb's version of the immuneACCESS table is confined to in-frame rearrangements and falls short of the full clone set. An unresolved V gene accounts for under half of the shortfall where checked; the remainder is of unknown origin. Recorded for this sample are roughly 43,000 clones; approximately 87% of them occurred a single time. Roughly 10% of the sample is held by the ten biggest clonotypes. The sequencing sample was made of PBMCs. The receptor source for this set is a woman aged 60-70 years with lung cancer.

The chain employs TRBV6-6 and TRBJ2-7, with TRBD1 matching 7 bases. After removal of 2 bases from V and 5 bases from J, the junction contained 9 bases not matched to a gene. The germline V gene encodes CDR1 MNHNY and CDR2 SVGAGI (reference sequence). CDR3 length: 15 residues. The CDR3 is CASSYPGTVPHEQYF. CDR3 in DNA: TGTGCCAGCAGTTACCCCGGGACAGTTCCACACGAGCAGTACTTC.

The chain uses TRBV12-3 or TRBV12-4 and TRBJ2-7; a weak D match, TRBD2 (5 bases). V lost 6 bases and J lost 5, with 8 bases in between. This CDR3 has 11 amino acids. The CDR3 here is CASRRADEQYF. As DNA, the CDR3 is TGTGCCAGCAGGCGGGCGGACGAGCAGTACTTC.

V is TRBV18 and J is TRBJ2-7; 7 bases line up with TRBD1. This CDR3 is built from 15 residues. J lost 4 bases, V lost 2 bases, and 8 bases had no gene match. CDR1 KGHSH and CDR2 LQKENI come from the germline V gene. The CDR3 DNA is TGTGCCAGCTCACCAAGCACAGGGGCCATGTACGAGCAGTACTTC. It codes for CASSPSTGAMYEQYF.

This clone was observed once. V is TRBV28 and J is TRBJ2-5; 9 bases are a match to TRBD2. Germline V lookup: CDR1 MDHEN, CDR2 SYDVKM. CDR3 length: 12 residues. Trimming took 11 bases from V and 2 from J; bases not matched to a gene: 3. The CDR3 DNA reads TGTGCCTCTAGCGGGAATCAAGAGACCCAGTACTTC. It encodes CASSGNQETQYF.

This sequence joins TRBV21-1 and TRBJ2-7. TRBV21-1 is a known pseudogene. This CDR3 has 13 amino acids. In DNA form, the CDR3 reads TGTGCCAGCAGCAAAGAGGGGAGATACGAGCAGTACTTC. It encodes CASSKEGRYEQYF.

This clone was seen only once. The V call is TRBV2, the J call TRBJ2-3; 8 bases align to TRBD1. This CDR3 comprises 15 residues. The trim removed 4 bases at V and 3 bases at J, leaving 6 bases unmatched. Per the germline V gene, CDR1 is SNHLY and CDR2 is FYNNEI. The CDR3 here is CASSAGTGGTDTQYF. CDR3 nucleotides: TGTGCCAGCAGTGCCGGGACAGGAGGTACAGATACGCAGTATTTT.

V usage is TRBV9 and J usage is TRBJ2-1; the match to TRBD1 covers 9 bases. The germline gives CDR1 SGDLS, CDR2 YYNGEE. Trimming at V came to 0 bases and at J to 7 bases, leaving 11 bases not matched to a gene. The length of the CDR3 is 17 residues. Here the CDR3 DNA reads TGTGCCAGCAGCGTAGTCGGAGGACAGGGGCCCGGGAATGAGCAGTTCTTC. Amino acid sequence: CASSVVGGQGPGNEQFF.

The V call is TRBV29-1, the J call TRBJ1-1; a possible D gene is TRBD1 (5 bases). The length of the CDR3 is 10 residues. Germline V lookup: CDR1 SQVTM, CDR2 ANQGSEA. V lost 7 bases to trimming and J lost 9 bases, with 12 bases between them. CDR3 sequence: CSGRTPQAFF. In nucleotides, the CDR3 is TGCAGCGGGCGGACACCCCAAGCTTTCTTT.

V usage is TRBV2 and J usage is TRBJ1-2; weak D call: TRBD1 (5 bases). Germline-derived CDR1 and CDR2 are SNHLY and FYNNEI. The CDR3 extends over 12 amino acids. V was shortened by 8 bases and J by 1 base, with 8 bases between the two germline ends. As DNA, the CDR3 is TGTGCCAGCCGGGGCTTTAACTATGGCTACACCTTC. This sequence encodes CASRGFNYGYTF. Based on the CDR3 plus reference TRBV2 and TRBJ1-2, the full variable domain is EPEVTQTPSHQVTQMGQEVILRCVPISNHLYFYWYRQILGQKVEFLVSFYNNEISEKSEIFDDQFSVERPDGSNFTLKIRSTKLEDSAMYFCASRGFNYGYTFGSGTRLTVV.

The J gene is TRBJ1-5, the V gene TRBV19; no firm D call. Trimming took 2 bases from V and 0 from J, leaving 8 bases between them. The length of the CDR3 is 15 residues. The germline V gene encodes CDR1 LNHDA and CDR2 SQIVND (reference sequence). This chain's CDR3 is CASSINRNSNQPQHF. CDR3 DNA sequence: TGTGCCAGTAGTATAAACAGAAATAGCAATCAGCCCCAGCATTTT.

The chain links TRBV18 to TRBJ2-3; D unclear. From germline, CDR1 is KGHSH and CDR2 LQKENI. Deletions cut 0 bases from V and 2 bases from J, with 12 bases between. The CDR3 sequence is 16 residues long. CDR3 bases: TGTGCCAGCTCACCACCGAGTCACGCCAACACAGATACGCAGTATTTT. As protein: CASSPPSHANTDTQYF.

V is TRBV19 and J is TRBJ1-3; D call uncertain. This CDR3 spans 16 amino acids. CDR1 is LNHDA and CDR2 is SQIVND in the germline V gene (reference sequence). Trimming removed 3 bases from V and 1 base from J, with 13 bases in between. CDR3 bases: TGTGCCAGTAGTATTGGGAAAGGGAGATCTGGAAACACCATATATTTT. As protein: CASSIGKGRSGNTIYF.

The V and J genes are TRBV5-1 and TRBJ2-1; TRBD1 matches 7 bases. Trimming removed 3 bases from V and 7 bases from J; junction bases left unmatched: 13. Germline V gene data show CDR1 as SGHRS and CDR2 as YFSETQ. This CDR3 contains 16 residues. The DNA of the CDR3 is TGCGCCAGCAGCTCAAAACAGGGACAGCGAGGTAATGAGCAGTTCTTC. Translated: CASSSKQGQRGNEQFF.

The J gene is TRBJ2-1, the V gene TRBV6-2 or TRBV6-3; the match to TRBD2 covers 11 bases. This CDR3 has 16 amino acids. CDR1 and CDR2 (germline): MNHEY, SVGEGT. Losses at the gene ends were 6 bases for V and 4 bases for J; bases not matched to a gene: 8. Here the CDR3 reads CASSPKTSGAYNEQFF. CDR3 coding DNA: TGTGCCAGCAGCCCCAAGACTAGCGGGGCTTACAATGAGCAGTTCTTC.

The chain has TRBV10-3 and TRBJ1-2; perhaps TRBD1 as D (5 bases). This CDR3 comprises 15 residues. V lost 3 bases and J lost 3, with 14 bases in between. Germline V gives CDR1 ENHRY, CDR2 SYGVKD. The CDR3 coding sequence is TGTGCCATCAGTGATTCCAGGGAAGAAGACTATGGCTACACCTTC. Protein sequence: CAISDSREEDYGYTF.

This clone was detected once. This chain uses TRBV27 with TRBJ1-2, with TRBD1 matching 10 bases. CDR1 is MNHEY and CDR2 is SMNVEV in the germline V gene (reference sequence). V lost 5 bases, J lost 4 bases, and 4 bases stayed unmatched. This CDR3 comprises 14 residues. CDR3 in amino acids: CASSRTGGGYGYTF. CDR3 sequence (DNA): TGTGCCAGCAGTAGGACAGGGGGGGGCTATGGCTACACCTTC.

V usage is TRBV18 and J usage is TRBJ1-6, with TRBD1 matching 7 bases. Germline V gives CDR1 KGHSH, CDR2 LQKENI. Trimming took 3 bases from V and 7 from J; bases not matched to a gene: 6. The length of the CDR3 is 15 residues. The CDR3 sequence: CASSPRQGDNSPLHF. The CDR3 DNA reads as TGTGCCAGCTCACCCCGACAGGGCGACAATTCACCCCTCCACTTT.

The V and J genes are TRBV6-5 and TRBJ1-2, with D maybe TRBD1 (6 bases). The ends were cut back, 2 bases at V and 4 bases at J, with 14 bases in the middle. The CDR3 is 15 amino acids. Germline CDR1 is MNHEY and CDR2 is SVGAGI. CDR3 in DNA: TGTGCCAGCAGTTACGAGCATCTAGGGGGCTATGGCTACACCTTC. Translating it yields CASSYEHLGGYGYTF.